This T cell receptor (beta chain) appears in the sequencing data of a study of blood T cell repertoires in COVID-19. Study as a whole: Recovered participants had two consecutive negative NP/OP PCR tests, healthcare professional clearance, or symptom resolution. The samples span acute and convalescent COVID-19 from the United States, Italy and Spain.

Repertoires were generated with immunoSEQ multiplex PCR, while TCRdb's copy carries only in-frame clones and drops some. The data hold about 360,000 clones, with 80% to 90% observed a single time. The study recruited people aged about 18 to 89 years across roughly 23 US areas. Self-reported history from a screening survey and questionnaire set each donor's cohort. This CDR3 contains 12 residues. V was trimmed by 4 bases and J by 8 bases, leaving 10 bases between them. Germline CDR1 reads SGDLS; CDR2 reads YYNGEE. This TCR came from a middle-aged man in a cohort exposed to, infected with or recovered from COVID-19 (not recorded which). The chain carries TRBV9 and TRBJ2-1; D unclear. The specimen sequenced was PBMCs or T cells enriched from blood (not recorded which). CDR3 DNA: TGTGCCAGCAGCCCCCGACGGGATGAGCAGTTCTTC. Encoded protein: CASSPRRDEQFF.